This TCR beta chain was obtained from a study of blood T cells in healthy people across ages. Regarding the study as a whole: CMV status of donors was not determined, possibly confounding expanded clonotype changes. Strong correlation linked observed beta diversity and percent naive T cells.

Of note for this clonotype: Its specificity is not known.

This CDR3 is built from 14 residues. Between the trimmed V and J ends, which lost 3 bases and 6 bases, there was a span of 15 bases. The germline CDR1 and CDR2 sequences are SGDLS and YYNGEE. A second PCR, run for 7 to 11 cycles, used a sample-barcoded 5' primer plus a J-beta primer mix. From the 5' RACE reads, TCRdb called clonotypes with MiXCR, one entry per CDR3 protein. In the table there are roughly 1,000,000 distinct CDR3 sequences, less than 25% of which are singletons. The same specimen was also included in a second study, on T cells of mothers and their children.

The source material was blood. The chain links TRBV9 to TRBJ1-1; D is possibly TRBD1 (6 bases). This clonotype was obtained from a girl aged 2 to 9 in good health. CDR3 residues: CASSAYWGGSEAFF. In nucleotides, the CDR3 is TGTGCCAGCAGCGCCTACTGGGGGGGCTCTGAAGCTTTCTTT.